A single sample is the source of the 19 T cell receptor beta chains below, sequenced in a study of T cell responses to AZD1222 COVID-19 vaccine. The table came from immunoSEQ multiplex PCR; TCRdb's copy has only in-frame clones and leaves some out. This sample has 28,000 or so clones, with about 90% found just once. Sequenced material: peripheral blood, taken 28 days after the second AZD1222 dose. The receptors derive from an adult who received the AZD1222 COVID-19 vaccine.

This chain joins TRBV7-2 and TRBJ1-2; 7 positions agree with TRBD1. Germline assignment: CDR1 SGHTA and CDR2 FQGNSA. The CDR3 length is 16 residues. Trimming cost V 1 base and J 8 bases; bases outside gene matches: 13. The chain's CDR3 is CASSLVPRGGSDGYTF. DNA for the CDR3: TGTGCCAGCAGCTTAGTACCCAGGGGGGGATCGGACGGCTACACCTTC.

This clone came up a few times. The chain joins TRBV18 to TRBJ2-5, with D tentatively TRBD1 (5 bases). The V gene lost 3 bases and the J gene lost 5 bases, with 7 bases spanning the gap. Germline CDR1 is KGHSH and CDR2 is LQKENI. The CDR3 runs 12 residues. CDR3 region: CASSPRVETQYF. CDR3 coding DNA: TGTGCCAGCTCACCCAGGGTTGAGACCCAGTACTTC.

This chain connects TRBV5-6 to TRBJ2-7; D may be TRBD1 (5 bases). The V and J ends lost 4 bases and 2 bases respectively, with 13 bases between them. This CDR3 has 14 residues. Germline CDR1 and CDR2: SGHDT and YYEEEE. CDR3 nucleotide sequence: TGTGCCAGCAGCAGGGGCACAAACACCTACGAGCAGTACTTC. This gives the protein CASSRGTNTYEQYF.

The genes are TRBV27 and TRBJ2-5, with 7 positions matching TRBD2. V lost 6 bases to trimming and J lost 0 bases; unmatched junction nucleotides: 16. The germline CDR1 and CDR2 sequences are MNHEY and SMNVEV (reference sequence). The length of the CDR3 is 18 residues. This CDR3 reads CASSRYGSSGEYQETQYF. The CDR3 region has the DNA TGTGCCAGCAGCCGATATGGGTCTAGCGGCGAGTACCAAGAGACCCAGTACTTC.

The V gene is TRBV12-3 or TRBV12-4, the J gene TRBJ2-3; 8 nucleotides align to TRBD2. The CDR3 has 13 residues. V shed 2 bases, J shed 6 bases, and the junction held 1 base outside the gene matches. CDR3 nucleotides: TGTGCCAGCAGTTTACGGGAGGGCGATACGCAGTATTTT. This gives the protein CASSLREGDTQYF.

The chain uses TRBV28 and TRBJ2-7; 7 nucleotides match TRBD2. The CDR3 is 13 residues long. Trimming took 7 bases from V and 3 from J; bases not matched to a gene: 6. Per germline, CDR1 MDHEN and CDR2 SYDVKM. CDR3 residues: CASTSGEIYEQYF. Here the CDR3 DNA reads TGTGCCAGCACCAGCGGGGAGATCTACGAGCAGTACTTC.

The chain recombines TRBV5-1 with TRBJ2-2; D remains unclear. Germline V gene data show CDR1 as SGHRS and CDR2 as YFSETQ. The CDR3 sequence is 12 residues long. Trimming left V 1 base short and J 7 bases short, with 5 bases between. The CDR3 region has the DNA TGCGCCAGCAGCTTGTCGGACGGGGAGCTGTTTTTT. Protein product: CASSLSDGELFF.

The V and J genes are TRBV5-1 and TRBJ2-5, with 13 nucleotides matching TRBD2. The CDR3 consists of 15 residues. CDR1 and CDR2 from the germline V gene are SGHRS and YFSETQ. J was trimmed by 5 bases and V by 6 bases; bases with no gene match: 7. The CDR3 spells CASTPGTSGAETQYF. The CDR3 bases are TGCGCCAGCACCCCCGGGACTAGCGGGGCGGAGACCCAGTACTTC.

The V gene is TRBV2, the J gene TRBJ1-4, with D hard to call. The CDR3 covers 11 residues. Germline assignment: CDR1 SNHLY and CDR2 FYNNEI. V lost 2 bases and J lost 12, with 7 bases in between. The CDR3 nucleotides are TGTGCCAGCAGTGAAACTCGGGAACTGTTTTTT. Protein product: CASSETRELFF.

The chain combines TRBV4-1 with TRBJ2-7, with D possibly called TRBD1 or TRBD2 (6 bases each). The germline gives CDR1 MGHRA, CDR2 YSYEKL. The CDR3 covers 14 residues. Between the trimmed V and J ends, which lost 4 bases and 7 bases, there was a span of 17 bases. The CDR3 loop reads CASSPGTGGTEQYF. The CDR3 coding sequence is TGCGCCAGCAGCCCCGGTACTGGCGGGACAGAGCAGTACTTC.

This clone was seen a single time. The J gene is TRBJ2-5, the V gene TRBV3-1 (or the pseudogene TRBV3-2); 8 bases align to TRBD2. Germline V gene lookup returns CDR1 LGHDT and CDR2 YNNKEL (reference sequence). The CDR3 length is 14 residues. Trimming removed 3 bases from V and 4 bases from J; junction bases left unmatched: 4. CDR3 sequence (DNA): TGTGCCAGCAGCCAGGGACTAGTCCCAGAGACCCAGTACTTC. Amino acid sequence: CASSQGLVPETQYF.

The chain recombines TRBV5-4 with TRBJ1-6, with TRBD1 identical over 7 bases. Germline CDR1 SGHNT, CDR2 YYREEE (reference sequence). The V gene end was trimmed by 4 bases and the J gene end by 7 bases; junction bases not matched to a gene: 5. This CDR3 is 14 amino acids long. CDR3 sequence (DNA): TGTGCCAGCAGCCCAGGGACAGTCAATTCACCCCTCCACTTT. The encoded protein is CASSPGTVNSPLHF.

The gene calls are TRBV9 and TRBJ2-1; the D gene is possibly TRBD2 (7 bases). Germline V gives CDR1 SGDLS, CDR2 YYNGEE. V shed 2 bases and J shed 6 bases, with 18 bases lying between them. CDR3 length: 16 residues. The CDR3 nucleotides are TGTGCCAGCAGCGTTGGCGGGGGCCCGACGGTCAATGAGCAGTTCTTC. This codes for CASSVGGGPTVNEQFF.

As concerns this clone: The sample carries other DNA sequences with the same CDR3. The chain links TRBV18 to TRBJ2-5; the D gene is possibly TRBD1 (5 bases). Trimming stripped 3 bases from V and 2 bases from J, with 7 bases between. Germline lookup yields CDR1 KGHSH and CDR2 LQKENI. CDR3 length: 13 amino acids. The CDR3 reads CASSPRQQETQYF. The CDR3 region has the DNA TGTGCCAGCTCACCGAGACAGCAAGAGACCCAGTACTTC.

J is TRBJ1-5 and V is TRBV18; no clear D gene. V was trimmed by 6 bases and J by 3 bases, leaving 15 bases between them. The CDR3 sequence is 15 residues long. CDR1 and CDR2 (germline): KGHSH, LQKENI. CDR3 bases: TGTGCCAGCTCCCCGTCCGCCGGATACAATCAGCCCCAGCATTTT. Amino acid sequence: CASSPSAGYNQPQHF.

This chain uses TRBV20-1 with TRBJ1-2; D is unresolved. The CDR3 is 10 amino acids. V was clipped by 5 bases and J by 7 bases, with 8 bases between them. Germline V gene lookup returns CDR1 DFQATT and CDR2 SNEGSKA (reference sequence). This chain's CDR3 is CSALIGGYTF. DNA for the CDR3: TGCAGTGCTTTGATAGGTGGCTACACCTTC.

This clone was recorded only once. The chain combines TRBV6-1 with TRBJ1-2; D remains unclear. This CDR3 spans 12 amino acids. Trimming stripped 2 bases from V and 4 bases from J, with 5 bases between. Germline V gene sequence: CDR1 MNHNS, CDR2 SASEGT. The CDR3 region is CASSEISYGYTF. The CDR3 DNA sequence: TGTGCCAGCAGTGAAATTAGCTATGGCTACACCTTC.

This chain joins TRBV4-3 and TRBJ2-1; the D gene is possibly TRBD2 (7 bases). The V and J ends lost 0 bases and 10 bases respectively, with 19 bases between them. Germline CDR1 LGHNA, CDR2 YSLEER. CDR3 length: 16 residues. For the CDR3, the DNA is TGCGCCAGCAGCCAAGATGCGAGGGGGGGCAGAGACGAGCAGTTCTTC. Protein sequence: CASSQDARGGRDEQFF.

This clone came up once. The chain links TRBV18 to TRBJ2-5; D may be TRBD1 (5 bases). The germline gives CDR1 KGHSH, CDR2 LQKENI. V lost 1 base and J 5 bases, leaving 17 bases between the germline ends. CDR3 length equals 16 residues. Here the CDR3 reads CASSPLDGARRETQYF. Here the CDR3 DNA reads TGTGCCAGCTCACCACTAGATGGGGCGAGGCGTGAGACCCAGTACTTC.